Sequencing of this T cell receptor beta chain was carried out in a study of Ad26.COV2.S vaccination and SARS-CoV-2 variants. Sequencing was performed with immunoSEQ multiplex PCR; in TCRdb, only in-frame clones are kept and a portion is missing. This sample carries a few hundred thousand clones, roughly 91% of them seen once, and the ten largest clones take approximately 4.3%. The CDR3 is 13 residues long. V lost 7 bases, J lost 4 bases, and 13 bases lay in between. Germline CDR1 is MDHEN and CDR2 is SYDVKM. Stated treatment: around 19 received Ad26.COV2.S at low or high dose, single or two shots; about 5 received placebo; per-sample allocation not given. Sampling was done on day 63 after the first vaccine or placebo injection.

The starting material was peripheral blood, obtained in a trial of Ad26.COV2.S vaccine versus placebo. J is TRBJ1-2 and V is TRBV28; D is unclear. This clonotype originated in a person aged 18-60 years who received the Ad26.COV2.S COVID-19 vaccine or a placebo. The CDR3 region has the DNA TGTGCCAGCAAAGGGCAGTCTCGCTATGGCTACACCTTC. Translating it yields CASKGQSRYGYTF.